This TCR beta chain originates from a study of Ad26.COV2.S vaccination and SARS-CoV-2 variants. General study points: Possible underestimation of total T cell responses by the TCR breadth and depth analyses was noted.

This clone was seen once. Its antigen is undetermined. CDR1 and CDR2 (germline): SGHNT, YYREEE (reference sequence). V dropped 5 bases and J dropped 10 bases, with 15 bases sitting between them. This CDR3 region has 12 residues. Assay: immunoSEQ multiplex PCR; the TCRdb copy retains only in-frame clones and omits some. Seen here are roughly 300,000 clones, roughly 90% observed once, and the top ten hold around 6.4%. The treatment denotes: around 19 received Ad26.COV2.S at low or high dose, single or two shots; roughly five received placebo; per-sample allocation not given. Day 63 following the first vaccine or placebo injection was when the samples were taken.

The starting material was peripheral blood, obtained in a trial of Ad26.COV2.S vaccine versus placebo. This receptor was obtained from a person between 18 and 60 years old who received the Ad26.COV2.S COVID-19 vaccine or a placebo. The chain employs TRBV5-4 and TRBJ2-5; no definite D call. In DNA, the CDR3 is TGTGCCAGCAGTGAGAGTTCGGGTAACCAGTACTTC. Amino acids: CASSESSGNQYF.